A single sample gave rise to the 29 T cell receptor beta chains below, sequenced in a study of blood T cells in healthy people across ages. A second about 7 to 12 cycle PCR used barcoded and J-beta primers. TCRdb reanalysed the 5' RACE reads using MiXCR and keeps one entry per CDR3 protein. The data hold approximately 960,000 distinct CDR3 sequences, with 25% to 35% observed a single time. These same data were also listed under a study on T cells of mothers and their children.

Sequences were obtained from blood. These receptors originate from a woman aged 35 to 49 in good health.

Turning to this clonotype: A much larger clone lies a single base off, so this may be a read error. This rearrangement joins TRBV9 to TRBJ2-2; D might be TRBD1 (6 bases). CDR1 and CDR2 (germline): SGDLS, YYNGEE. CDR3 size: 15 residues. The CDR3 sequence: CASSAGGQPTGERFF. The CDR3 nucleotides read TGTGCCAGCAGCGCAGGAGGACAGCCGACCGGGGAGCGGTTTTTT.

The rearrangement joins TRBV4-3 to TRBJ1-2, with TRBD1 matching over 9 bases. The CDR3 sequence is 16 residues long. Trimming at V came to 0 bases and at J to 7 bases, leaving 9 bases not matched to a gene. Germline CDR1 is LGHNA and CDR2 is YSLEER. CDR3 protein: CASSQDRTGEACGYTF. The CDR3 DNA is TGCGCCAGCAGCCAAGATCGGACAGGGGAAGCCTGTGGCTACACCTTC.

This rearrangement joins TRBV20-1 to TRBJ2-3; no clear D. CDR1 and CDR2 (germline): DFQATT, SNEGSKA (reference sequence). The ends were cut back, 0 bases at V and 2 bases at J, with 12 bases in the middle. This CDR3 comprises 15 residues. Here the CDR3 DNA reads TGCAGTGCTAGAGATCTAGTGGCGGACACAGATACGCAGTATTTT. This gives the protein CSARDLVADTDTQYF.

This clonotype has only a few counts. This rearrangement joins TRBV24-1 to TRBJ2-2, with D hard to call. Trimming stripped 4 bases from V and 0 bases from J, with 17 bases between. Germline V lookup: CDR1 KGHDR, CDR2 SFDVKD. The CDR3 sequence is 18 residues long. The CDR3, as DNA: TGTGCCACCAGTGACCCGTCCCTGGGTGGTACGAACACCGGGGAGCTGTTTTTT. Its protein is CATSDPSLGGTNTGELFF.

Many counts were recorded for this clonotype. V gene TRBV5-1 combines with J gene TRBJ1-6, with D possibly matching TRBD1 (5 bases). The CDR3 has 18 residues. Germline assignment: CDR1 SGHRS and CDR2 YFSETQ. Between the trimmed V and J ends, which lost 0 bases and 10 bases, there was a span of 23 bases. Here the CDR3 DNA reads TGCGCCAGCAGCTTGGAAGGTGGCGACAGAACGGTTAGGTCACCCCTCCACTTT. It is translated as CASSLEGGDRTVRSPLHF.

This chain joins TRBV5-6 and TRBJ1-5; D is perhaps TRBD1 (6 bases). Germline CDR1 SGHDT, CDR2 YYEEEE. The CDR3 has 14 amino acids. Trimming took 4 bases from V and 2 from J, leaving 10 bases between them. CDR3 residues: CASSAQGGNQPQHF. In nucleotides, the CDR3 is TGTGCCAGCAGCGCACAGGGAGGCAATCAGCCCCAGCATTTT.

The J gene is TRBJ2-1, the V gene TRBV2; perhaps TRBD2 as D (5 bases). The V end lost 7 bases, the J end lost 6 bases, and 7 bases lay between the germline ends. This CDR3 comprises 11 residues. CDR1 SNHLY and CDR2 FYNNEI come from the germline V gene. CDR3: CASKEGNEQFF. As DNA, the CDR3 is TGTGCCAGCAAAGAGGGCAATGAGCAGTTCTTC.

For this clonotype: The DNA is left out, because the CDR3 cannot be placed on it with certainty; the CDR3 is given as TCRdb lists it. This rearrangement joins TRBV28 to TRBJ1-2; TRBD1, the D gene given by the table, was not confirmed from the DNA. From germline, CDR1 is MDHEN and CDR2 SYDVKM. Termini included, the CDR3 measures 16 amino acids. CDR3 protein: CASSFGTGTTSYGNTF.

CDR3 sequence: CACSITPFYGYTF. For the CDR3, the DNA is TGTGCCTGCTCGATTACACCGTTCTATGGCTACACCTTC. This chain uses TRBV6-1 with TRBJ1-2, with D uncertain. The CDR3 is 13 residues long. CDR1 and CDR2 from the germline V gene are MNHNS and SASEGT. Between the trimmed V and J ends, which lost 11 bases and 4 bases, there was a span of 17 bases.

This clonotype appeared once. The chain uses TRBV12-3 or TRBV12-4 and TRBJ2-3; tentative D call: TRBD2 (5 bases). The V end lost 3 bases, the J end lost 12 bases, and 16 bases lay between the germline ends. There are 13 residues in the CDR3. The CDR3 nucleotides read TGTGCCAGCAGTTTTGTAGGAGGAGAGGCCCAGTATTTT. It encodes CASSFVGGEAQYF.

At least ten counts were recorded for this clonotype. V usage is TRBV20-1 and J usage is TRBJ2-3, with 10 bases that match TRBD2. The germline V gene encodes CDR1 DFQATT and CDR2 SNEGSKA (reference sequence). The CDR3 is 14 amino acids. With 3 bases clipped from V and 0 bases from J, the junction kept 0 bases outside the gene matches. The CDR3 loop is CSARGLASTDTQYF. DNA of the CDR3: TGCAGTGCTAGGGGACTAGCGAGCACAGATACGCAGTATTTT.

This clonotype has just a few counts. The V and J genes are TRBV5-1 and TRBJ2-7; possibly TRBD1 for D (7 bases). Germline CDR1 reads SGHRS; CDR2 reads YFSETQ. CDR3 size: 14 residues. The V gene lost 0 bases and the J gene lost 5 bases, with 12 bases spanning the gap. The CDR3 DNA follows: TGCGCCAGCAGCTTGGCAGGGGGGTGGAACGAGCAGTACTTC. This translates into CASSLAGGWNEQYF.

The rearrangement links TRBV20-1 to TRBJ2-7; the match to TRBD1 covers 12 bases. V dropped 2 bases and J dropped 7; count of bases not matched to a gene: 15. The CDR3 length is 17 residues. Germline V CDR1 and CDR2: DFQATT, SNEGSKA (reference sequence). The CDR3, as DNA: TGCAGTGCTAGACCTTTGAGGGGGACAGGGGGCGCCGGGGAGCAGTACTTC. Amino acids: CSARPLRGTGGAGEQYF.

A few counts support this clonotype. The gene calls are TRBV13 and TRBJ2-4; 9 bases are shared with TRBD1. Judging by the DNA end, TRBJ2-7 fits better; the J call may be wrong. This CDR3 spans 16 amino acids. Per germline, CDR1 PRHDT and CDR2 FYEKMQ (reference sequence). The CDR3 loop reads CASSPLGQGPPYEQYF. The CDR3, as DNA: TGTGCCAGCAGCCCCCTGGGACAGGGCCCTCCCTACGAGCAGTACTTC.

The V and J genes are TRBV29-1 and TRBJ1-1; possibly TRBD1 for D (5 bases). The V and J ends lost 0 bases and 3 bases respectively, with 11 bases between them. The V gene's germline CDR1 is SQVTM and CDR2 ANQGSEA. The CDR3 runs 14 residues. The CDR3: CSVEERTLDTEAFF. CDR3 bases: TGCAGCGTTGAAGAGAGGACATTGGACACTGAAGCTTTCTTT.

The chain employs TRBV30 and TRBJ2-7; D gene ambiguous. CDR1 is GTSNPN and CDR2 is SVGIG in the germline V gene (reference sequence). Trimming cost V 0 bases and J 7 bases, with 7 bases left between them. This CDR3 has 11 residues. CDR3 sequence reads: CAWSVLQEQYF. CDR3 nucleotide sequence: TGTGCCTGGAGTGTACTTCAGGAGCAGTACTTC.

This clonotype showed up just a few times. This chain uses TRBV28 with TRBJ2-5, with TRBD1 matching over 7 bases. Germline V gives CDR1 MDHEN, CDR2 SYDVKM. V was clipped by 3 bases and J by 5 bases; unmatched bases: 15. This CDR3 region has 17 residues. The CDR3 DNA sequence: TGTGCCAGCAGTTTCTTATTCGGGACAGTGACACAGGAGACCCAGTACTTC. The encoded protein is CASSFLFGTVTQETQYF. Complete variable domain (other parts from reference TRBV28 and TRBJ2-5): DVKVTQSSRYLVKRTGEKVFLECVQDMDHENMFWYRQDPGLGLRLIYFSYDVKMKEKGDIPEGYSVSREKKERFSLILESASTNQTSMYLCASSFLFGTVTQETQYFGPGTRLLVL.

As concerns this clonotype: This may stem from a read error, because a much larger clone lies one nucleotide away. The J gene is TRBJ1-2, the V gene TRBV5-4; TRBD1 matches at 7 bases. Germline CDR1 and CDR2: SGHNT and YYREEE (reference sequence). CDR3 length equals 15 residues. The V and J ends lost 7 bases and 2 bases, in that order; junction bases with no gene match: 11. The CDR3, as DNA: TGTGCCAGCGGCCCGGGGACGGGACAGAACTATGGCTACACCTTC. Translated, it gives CASGPGTGQNYGYTF.

With respect to this clonotype: The germline gene is not matched at one end of the junction; a read error may be the cause. The chain links TRBV29-1 to TRBJ2-1; D is possibly TRBD1 (6 bases). CDR1 is SQVTM and CDR2 is ANQGSEA in the germline V gene. The CDR3 is 18 residues long. CDR3 loop: CSVKESRGTLHSYNEQFF. As DNA, the CDR3 is TGCAGCGTTAAAGAATCCAGGGGAACCCTCCACTCCTACAATGAGCAGTTCTTC.

This chain uses TRBV4-1 with TRBJ2-7, with TRBD2 matching 9 bases. The J call may be incorrect, as the DNA end agrees better with TRBJ2-5. CDR1 and CDR2 (germline): MGHRA, YSYEKL. The CDR3 is 16 residues long. The CDR3 loop reads CASSVRTSAAPETQYF. In DNA, the CDR3 is TGCGCCAGCAGCGTTCGGACTAGCGCCGCCCCAGAGACCCAGTACTTC.

In this sample, this clonotype turned up a few times. V is TRBV28 and J is TRBJ1-1; 8 bases align to TRBD1. In germline, CDR1 is MDHEN, CDR2 SYDVKM. There are 14 residues in the CDR3. Trimming took 5 bases from V and 4 from J; bases not matched to a gene: 6. This CDR3 reads CASSTTGVVTEAFF. The CDR3 region has the DNA TGTGCCAGCAGTACGACAGGGGTGGTCACTGAAGCTTTCTTT. Full variable domain (missing parts from reference TRBV28 and TRBJ1-1): DVKVTQSSRYLVKRTGEKVFLECVQDMDHENMFWYRQDPGLGLRLIYFSYDVKMKEKGDIPEGYSVSREKKERFSLILESASTNQTSMYLCASSTTGVVTEAFFGQGTRLTVV.

This clonotype was picked up a small number of times. CDR3 in amino acids: CASSWRGAEYNEQFF. As DNA, the CDR3 is TGTGCCAGCAGTTGGCGGGGGGCGGAGTACAATGAGCAGTTCTTC. This rearrangement joins TRBV28 to TRBJ2-1; 8 positions agree with TRBD2. J lost 4 bases, V lost 4 bases, and 6 bases had no gene match. CDR1 and CDR2 (germline): MDHEN, SYDVKM. This CDR3 is built from 15 residues.

In this sample, this clonotype turned up many times. The rearrangement links TRBV5-5 to TRBJ1-1, with TRBD1 as a possible D gene (6 bases). Germline CDR1 and CDR2: SGHKS and YYEKEE (reference sequence). The CDR3 runs to 13 residues. The V end lost 3 bases, the J end lost 5 bases, and 11 bases lay between the germline ends. CDR3 sequence (DNA): TGTGCCAGCAGCTGGGGTCAGGGGACTGAAGCTTTCTTT. Translating gives CASSWGQGTEAFF.

The chain links TRBV28 to TRBJ2-7, with 8 positions matching TRBD1. CDR3 length equals 13 residues. The ends lost 10 bases at V and 0 bases at J; junction bases unmatched: 5. Germline V gene sequence: CDR1 MDHEN, CDR2 SYDVKM. The CDR3 DNA reads as TGTGCCACCTGGACAGGGAGCTCCTACGAGCAGTACTTC. Its translation is CATWTGSSYEQYF.

As concerns this clonotype: This could be a read error, since a much larger clone is one nucleotide away. This chain uses TRBV28 with TRBJ2-4; the match to TRBD1 covers 9 bases. Judging by the DNA end, TRBJ2-7 fits better; the J call may be wrong. The CDR3 runs to 16 residues. From germline, CDR1 is MDHEN and CDR2 SYDVKM. CDR3 coding DNA: TGTGCCAGCAGCAGCGTAGGGGACAGGGTTATCTACGAGCAGTACTTC. This gives the protein CASSSVGDRVIYEQYF.

This clonotype appeared a few times. The chain is built from TRBV7-9 and TRBJ2-1; TRBD2 agrees at 11 bases. This CDR3 comprises 16 residues. The V segment lost 5 bases and the J segment 7 bases; nucleotides outside the gene matches: 10. The germline V gene encodes CDR1 SEHNR and CDR2 FQNEAQ (reference sequence). CDR3 amino acids: CASSPSSGGSWNEQFF. The CDR3 DNA reads as TGTGCCAGCAGCCCCTCTAGCGGGGGGTCCTGGAATGAGCAGTTCTTC.

J is TRBJ1-1 and V is TRBV5-1, with D possibly TRBD1 on 6 matching bases. CDR3 length: 13 residues. Germline V lookup: CDR1 SGHRS, CDR2 YFSETQ. The V gene lost 4 bases and the J gene lost 8 bases, with 15 bases spanning the gap. CDR3 bases: TGCGCCAGCAGCCCAGGGGCAGGGGAGGAAGCTTTCTTT. Its translation is CASSPGAGEEAFF.

This clonotype was detected only a few times. The chain employs TRBV20-1 and TRBJ1-2; 7 bases agree with TRBD1. The CDR3 is 12 amino acids. Looked up from germline, CDR1 is DFQATT and CDR2 is SNEGSKA (reference sequence). CDR3 coding DNA: TGCAGCGCACAGGGGCACCCCATTGGCTACACCTTC. Translating gives CSAQGHPIGYTF.

There are many counts of this clonotype. A read error may account for a junction end that differs from germline. The V and J genes are TRBV5-1 and TRBJ2-7; the D is unclear. Germline loops: CDR1 SGHRS, CDR2 YFSETQ. The CDR3 is 11 residues long. CDR3 sequence (DNA): TGTGCCAGCAGCTCTTACTACGAGCAGTACTTC. Protein: CASSSYYEQYF.